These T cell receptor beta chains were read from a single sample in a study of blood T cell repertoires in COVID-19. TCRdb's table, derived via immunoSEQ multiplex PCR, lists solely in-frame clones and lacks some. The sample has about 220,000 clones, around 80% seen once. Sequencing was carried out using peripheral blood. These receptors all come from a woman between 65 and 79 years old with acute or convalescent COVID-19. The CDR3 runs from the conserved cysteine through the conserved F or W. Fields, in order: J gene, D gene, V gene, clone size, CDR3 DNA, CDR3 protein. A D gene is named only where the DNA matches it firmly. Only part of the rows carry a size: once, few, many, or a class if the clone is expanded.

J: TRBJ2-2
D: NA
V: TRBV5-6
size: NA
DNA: TGTGCCAGCAGCTTGGCCCATAGAGGGTTTGGCGGGGAGCTGTTTTTT
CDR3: CASSLAHRGFGGELFF

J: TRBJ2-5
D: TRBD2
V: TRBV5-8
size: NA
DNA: TGTGCCAGCAGCTTGGGTCAACTAGCGGCGTTTCAGGAGACCCAGTACTTC
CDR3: CASSLGQLAAFQETQYF

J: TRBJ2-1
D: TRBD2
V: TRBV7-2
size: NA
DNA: TGTGCCAGCAGTCGAAGTATAGCGGGCGCCTACAATGAGCAGTTCTTC
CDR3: CASSRSIAGAYNEQFF

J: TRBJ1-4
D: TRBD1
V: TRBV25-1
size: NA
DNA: TGTGCCAGCGAACGACAGGGTGGGATTGAAAAACTGTTTTTT
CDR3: CASERQGGIEKLFF

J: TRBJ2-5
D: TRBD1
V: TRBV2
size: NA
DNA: TGTGCCAGCACCCGGACAGGGGGACAAGAGACCCAGTACTTC
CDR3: CASTRTGGQETQYF

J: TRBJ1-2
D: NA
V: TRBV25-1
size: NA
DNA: TGTGCCAGCAGTGAGTCCCTGGGGAGGGGCTTCTATGGCTACACCTTC
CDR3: CASSESLGRGFYGYTF

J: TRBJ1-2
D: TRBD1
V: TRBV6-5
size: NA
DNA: TGTGCCAGCAGTTACTCAGGGACAGAGGCCTATGGCTACACCTTC
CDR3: CASSYSGTEAYGYTF

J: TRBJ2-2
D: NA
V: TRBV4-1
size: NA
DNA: TGCGCCAGCAGCCCTCCCCGGGGGACAGTTAACACCGGGGAGCTGTTTTTT
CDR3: CASSPPRGTVNTGELFF

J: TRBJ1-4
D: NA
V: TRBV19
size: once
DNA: TGTGCCAGTAGTACATCAGATCGGGGTGAAAAACTGTTTTTT
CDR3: CASSTSDRGEKLFF

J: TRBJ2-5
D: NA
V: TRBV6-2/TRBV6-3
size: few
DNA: TGTGCCAGCAGTTCAAGCGAGACCCAGTACTTC
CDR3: CASSSSETQYF